A single sample gave rise to the 12 T cell receptor beta chains below, sequenced in a study of blood T cells in healthy people across ages. Using a J-beta primer mix together with a sample-barcoded 5' primer, a second PCR was run for 7 to 11 cycles. TCRdb independently ran MiXCR on the 5' RACE reads; one entry per CDR3 protein. In the table there are 1.5 million to 2 million distinct CDR3 sequences, around 48% of which are singletons. Sequencing was performed on blood. All receptors derive from a woman in her thirties or forties in good health.

The chain joins TRBV14 to TRBJ2-3; 7 bases are a match to TRBD1. CDR3 length: 14 residues. The ends lost 9 bases at V and 1 base at J; junction bases unmatched: 7. Germline V gene lookup returns CDR1 SGHDN and CDR2 FVKESK. The CDR3 sequence: CASTNRGGTDTQYF. DNA for the CDR3: TGTGCCAGTACTAACAGGGGCGGCACAGATACGCAGTATTTT.

V is TRBV9 and J is TRBJ1-1, with D possibly being TRBD1 (6 bases). CDR1 and CDR2 from the germline V gene are SGDLS and YYNGEE. This CDR3 region has 14 residues. V was cut by 2 bases and J by 4 bases, with 12 bases left in between. The CDR3 sequence is CASSVPRGGTEAFF. In nucleotides, the CDR3 is TGTGCCAGCAGCGTCCCAAGGGGGGGCACTGAAGCTTTCTTT.

The chain combines TRBV27 with TRBJ2-7; tentative D call: TRBD1 (6 bases). The CDR3 spans 16 residues. Germline V gene lookup returns CDR1 MNHEY and CDR2 SMNVEV (reference sequence). V lost 5 bases and J 1 base, leaving 18 bases between the germline ends. The CDR3 sequence: CASSIRTGYGSYEQYF. As DNA, the CDR3 is TGTGCCAGCAGTATCAGAACAGGGTATGGGTCCTACGAGCAGTACTTC.

This chain links TRBV9 with TRBJ2-7; 12 positions match TRBD2. The germline V gene has CDR1 SGDLS and CDR2 YYNGEE. Trimming removed 7 bases from V and 2 bases from J; junction bases left unmatched: 4. This CDR3 comprises 14 residues. The DNA for the CDR3 is TGTGCCAGCGCCTCTAGCGGGGGGGCCTACGAGCAGTACTTC. Its translation is CASASSGGAYEQYF.

As to this clonotype: Relative to the germline gene, one junction end is altered; a read error may explain this. V is TRBV6-2 or TRBV6-3 and J is TRBJ1-6; D unclear. The CDR3 is 15 residues long. Germline lookup yields CDR1 MNHEY and CDR2 SVGEGT. CDR3 loop: CASSLVGERNSALHF. In DNA form, the CDR3 reads TGTGCCAGCAGTCTTGTTGGGGAGCGTAATTCAGCCCTCCACTTT.

This clonotype appeared a few times. The chain has TRBV2 and TRBJ2-4; D perhaps matches TRBD1 (6 bases). CDR1 and CDR2 (germline): SNHLY, FYNNEI. The CDR3 consists of 14 residues. Trimming removed 4 bases from V and 5 bases from J, with 12 bases in between. CDR3 DNA: TGTGCCAGCAGTGGGACAGAAGCTGAAAACATTCAGTACTTC. It encodes CASSGTEAENIQYF.

This clonotype came up a few times. The chain combines TRBV28 with TRBJ1-2; a possible D gene is TRBD1 (5 bases). Deletions cut 4 bases from V and 5 bases from J, with 11 bases between. Germline V gene data show CDR1 as MDHEN and CDR2 as SYDVKM. The CDR3 has 13 residues. The CDR3 sequence is CASSSLTDYGYTF. CDR3 coding DNA: TGTGCCAGCAGTTCCTTGACAGATTATGGCTACACCTTC.

The chain employs TRBV24-1 and TRBJ2-1; 8 bases are shared with TRBD1. With V trimmed by 4 bases and J by 3 bases, 10 bases remained unmatched. CDR1 KGHDR and CDR2 SFDVKD come from the germline V gene. The CDR3 runs to 17 residues. The CDR3 region is CATSDPGQGGLYNEQFF. The CDR3 region has the DNA TGTGCCACCAGTGACCCAGGACAGGGTGGCCTCTACAATGAGCAGTTCTTC.

The CDR3: CSVVGGYNEQFF. In nucleotides, the CDR3 is TGCAGCGTTGTGGGGGGGTACAATGAGCAGTTCTTC. The chain is built from TRBV29-1 and TRBJ2-1; 7 bases are shared with TRBD2. This CDR3 comprises 12 residues. Trimming at V came to 4 bases and at J to 4 bases, leaving 1 base not matched to a gene. The germline gives CDR1 SQVTM, CDR2 ANQGSEA.

This clonotype was recorded many times. A junction boundary mismatches the germline segment, possibly from a read error. The chain combines TRBV7-9 with TRBJ2-7; D perhaps matches TRBD2 (6 bases). The germline CDR1 and CDR2 sequences are SEHNR and FQNEAQ (reference sequence). CDR3 length: 13 amino acids. CDR3 DNA sequence: TGCGCCAGCAGCTCGCGGGGCTCCTACGAGCAGTACTTC. Amino acids: CASSSRGSYEQYF. Complete variable domain (other parts from reference TRBV7-9 and TRBJ2-7): DTGVSQNPRHKITKRGQNVTFRCDPISEHNRLYWYRQTLGQGPEFLTYFQNEAQLEKSRLLSDRFSAERPKGSFSTLEIQRTEQGDSAMYLCASSSRGSYEQYFGPGTRLTVT.

This clonotype was recorded a few times. This CDR3 reads CASCIGTRQTTDTQYF. In nucleotides, the CDR3 is TGTGCCAGTTGTATCGGGACTCGCCAGACGACAGATACGCAGTATTTT. The rearrangement uses TRBV5-6 and TRBJ2-3; possibly TRBD2 for D (6 bases). Germline CDR1 is SGHDT and CDR2 is YYEEEE. V lost 8 bases, J lost 3 bases, and 22 bases lay in between. This CDR3 contains 16 residues.

The chain recombines TRBV20-1 with TRBJ2-4, with D tentatively TRBD1 (5 bases). The CDR3 is 16 residues long. Trimming left V 6 bases short and J 0 bases short, with 18 bases between. Germline V lookup: CDR1 DFQATT, CDR2 SNEGSKA (reference sequence). The CDR3 loop is CSARNLQDLAKNIQYF. CDR3 DNA sequence: TGCAGTGCCAGAAATCTACAGGATCTAGCCAAAAACATTCAGTACTTC.